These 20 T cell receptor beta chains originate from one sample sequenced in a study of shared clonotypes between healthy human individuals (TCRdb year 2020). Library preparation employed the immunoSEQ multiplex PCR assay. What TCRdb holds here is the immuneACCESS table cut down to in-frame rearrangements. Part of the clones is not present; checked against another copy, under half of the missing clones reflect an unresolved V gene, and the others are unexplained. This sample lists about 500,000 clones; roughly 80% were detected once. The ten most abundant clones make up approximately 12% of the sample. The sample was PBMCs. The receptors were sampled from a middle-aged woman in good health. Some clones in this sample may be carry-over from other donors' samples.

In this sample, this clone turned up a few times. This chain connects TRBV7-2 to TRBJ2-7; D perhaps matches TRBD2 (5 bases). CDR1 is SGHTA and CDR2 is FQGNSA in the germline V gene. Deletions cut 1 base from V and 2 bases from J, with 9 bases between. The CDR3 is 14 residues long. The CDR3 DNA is TGTGCCAGCAGCTTAGGAGCGGCAGCCTACGAGCAGTACTTC. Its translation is CASSLGAAAYEQYF.

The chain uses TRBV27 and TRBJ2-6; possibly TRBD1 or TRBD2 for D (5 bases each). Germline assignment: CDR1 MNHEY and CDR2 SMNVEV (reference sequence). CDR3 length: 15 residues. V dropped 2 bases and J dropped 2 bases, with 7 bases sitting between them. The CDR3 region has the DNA TGTGCCAGCAGTTTAGAGGGGCCTGGGGCCAACGTCCTGACTTTC. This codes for CASSLEGPGANVLTF.

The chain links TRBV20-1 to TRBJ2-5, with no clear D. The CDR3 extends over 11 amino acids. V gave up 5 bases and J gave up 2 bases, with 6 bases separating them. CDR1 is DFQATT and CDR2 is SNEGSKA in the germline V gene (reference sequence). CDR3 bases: TGCAGTGCTTTTCTTCAAGAGACCCAGTACTTC. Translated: CSAFLQETQYF.

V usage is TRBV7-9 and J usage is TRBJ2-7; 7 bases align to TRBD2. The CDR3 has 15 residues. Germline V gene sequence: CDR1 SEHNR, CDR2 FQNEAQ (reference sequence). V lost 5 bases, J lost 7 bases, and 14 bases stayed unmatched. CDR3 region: CASSHHVAAGEEQYF. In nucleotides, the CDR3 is TGTGCCAGCAGCCACCACGTTGCGGCGGGGGAAGAGCAGTACTTC.

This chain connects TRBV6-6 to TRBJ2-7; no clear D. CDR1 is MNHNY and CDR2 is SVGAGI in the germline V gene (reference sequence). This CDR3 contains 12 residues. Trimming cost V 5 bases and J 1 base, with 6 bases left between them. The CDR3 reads CASSPSSYEQYF. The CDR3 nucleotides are TGTGCCAGCAGTCCCTCGTCCTACGAGCAGTACTTC.

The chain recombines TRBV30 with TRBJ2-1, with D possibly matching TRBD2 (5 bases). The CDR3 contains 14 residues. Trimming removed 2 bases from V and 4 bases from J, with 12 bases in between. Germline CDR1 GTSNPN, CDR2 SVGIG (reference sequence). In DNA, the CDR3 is TGTGCCTGGAGTCCCCGGGATTTTTACAATGAGCAGTTCTTC. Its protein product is CAWSPRDFYNEQFF.

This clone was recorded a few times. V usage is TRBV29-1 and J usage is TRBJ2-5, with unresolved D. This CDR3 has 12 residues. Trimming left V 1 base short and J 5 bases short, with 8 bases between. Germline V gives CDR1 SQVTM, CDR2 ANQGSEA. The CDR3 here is CSVEGRGETQYF. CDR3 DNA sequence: TGCAGCGTTGAAGGACGTGGGGAGACCCAGTACTTC.

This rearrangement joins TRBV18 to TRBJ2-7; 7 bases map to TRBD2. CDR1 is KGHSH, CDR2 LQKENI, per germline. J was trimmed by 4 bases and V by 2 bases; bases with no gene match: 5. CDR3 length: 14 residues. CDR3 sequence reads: CASSPATSSYEQYF. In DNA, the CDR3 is TGTGCCAGCTCACCAGCGACTAGCAGTTACGAGCAGTACTTC.

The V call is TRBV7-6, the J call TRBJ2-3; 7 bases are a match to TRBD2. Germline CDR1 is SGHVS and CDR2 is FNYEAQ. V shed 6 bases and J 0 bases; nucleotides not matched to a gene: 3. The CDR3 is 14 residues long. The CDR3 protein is CASSPSGSTDTQYF. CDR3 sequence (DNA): TGTGCCAGCAGTCCTAGCGGAAGCACAGATACGCAGTATTTT.

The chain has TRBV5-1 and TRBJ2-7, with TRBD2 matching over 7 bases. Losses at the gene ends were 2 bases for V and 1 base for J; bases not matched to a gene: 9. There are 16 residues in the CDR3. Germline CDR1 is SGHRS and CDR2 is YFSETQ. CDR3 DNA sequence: TGCGCCAGCAGCTTTGCGGCGGGAGAAAAGTCCTACGAGCAGTACTTC. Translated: CASSFAAGEKSYEQYF.

CDR3: CASSSQGGTDTQYF. The CDR3 region has the DNA TGTGCCAGCAGTTCTCAGGGGGGGACAGATACGCAGTATTTT. V and J are TRBV6-1 and TRBJ2-3, with D perhaps being TRBD1 or TRBD2 (7 bases each). Germline CDR1 MNHNS, CDR2 SASEGT. CDR3 length: 14 amino acids. V lost 5 bases and J 3 bases, leaving 12 bases between the germline ends.

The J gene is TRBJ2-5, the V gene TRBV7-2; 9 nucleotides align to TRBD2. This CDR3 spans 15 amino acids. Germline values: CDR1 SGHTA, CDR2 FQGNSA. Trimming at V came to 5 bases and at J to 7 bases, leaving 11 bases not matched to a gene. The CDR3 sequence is CASSPRTSALGTQYF. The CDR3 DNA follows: TGTGCCAGCAGCCCCCGGACTAGCGCCCTCGGGACCCAGTACTTC.

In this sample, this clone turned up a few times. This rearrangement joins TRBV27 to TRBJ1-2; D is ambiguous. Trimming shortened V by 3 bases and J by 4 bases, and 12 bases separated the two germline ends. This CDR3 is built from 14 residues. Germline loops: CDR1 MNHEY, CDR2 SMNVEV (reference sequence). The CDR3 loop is CASSFAQYSYGYTF. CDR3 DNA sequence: TGTGCCAGCAGTTTCGCCCAGTACAGCTATGGCTACACCTTC.

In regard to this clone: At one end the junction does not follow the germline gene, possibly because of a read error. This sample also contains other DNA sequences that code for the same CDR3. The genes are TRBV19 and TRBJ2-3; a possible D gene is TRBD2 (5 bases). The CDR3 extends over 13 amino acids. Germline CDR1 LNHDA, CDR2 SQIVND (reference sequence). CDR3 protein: CASRGVATDTQYF. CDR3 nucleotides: TGCGCCAGTCGGGGAGTAGCCACAGATACGCAGTATTTT.

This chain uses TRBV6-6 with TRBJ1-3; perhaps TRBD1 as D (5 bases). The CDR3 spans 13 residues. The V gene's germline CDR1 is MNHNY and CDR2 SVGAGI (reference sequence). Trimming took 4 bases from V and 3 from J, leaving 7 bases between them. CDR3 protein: CASSWGYGNTIYF. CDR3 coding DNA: TGTGCCAGCAGTTGGGGGTATGGAAACACCATATATTTT.

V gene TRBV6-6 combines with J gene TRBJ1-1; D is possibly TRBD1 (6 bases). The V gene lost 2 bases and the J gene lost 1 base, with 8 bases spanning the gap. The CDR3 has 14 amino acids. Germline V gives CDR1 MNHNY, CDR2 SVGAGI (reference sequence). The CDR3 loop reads CASSYRGANTEAFF. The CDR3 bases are TGTGCCAGCAGTTACCGGGGGGCGAACACTGAAGCTTTCTTT.

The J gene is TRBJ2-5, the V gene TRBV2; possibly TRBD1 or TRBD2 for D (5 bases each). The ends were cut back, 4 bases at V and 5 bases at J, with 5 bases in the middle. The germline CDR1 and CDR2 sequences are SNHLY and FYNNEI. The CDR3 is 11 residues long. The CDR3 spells CASSGGETQYF. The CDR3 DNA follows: TGTGCCAGCAGTGGGGGGGAGACCCAGTACTTC.

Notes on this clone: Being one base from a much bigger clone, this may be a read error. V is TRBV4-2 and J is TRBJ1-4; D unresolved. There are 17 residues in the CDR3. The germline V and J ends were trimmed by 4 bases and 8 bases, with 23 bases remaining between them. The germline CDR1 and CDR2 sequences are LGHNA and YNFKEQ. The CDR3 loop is CASSRLGEPTSFEKLFF. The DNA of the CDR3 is TGTGCCAGCAGCCGGCTTGGGGAGCCGACGTCGTTCGAAAAACTGTTTTTT.

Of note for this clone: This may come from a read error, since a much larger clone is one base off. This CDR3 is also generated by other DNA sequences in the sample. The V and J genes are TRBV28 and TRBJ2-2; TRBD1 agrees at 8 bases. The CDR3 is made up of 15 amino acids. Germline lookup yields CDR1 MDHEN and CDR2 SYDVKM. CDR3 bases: TGTGCCAGCAGCCGTCGGACAGGGTTCACCGGGGAGCTGTTCTTT. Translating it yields CASSRRTGFTGELFF.

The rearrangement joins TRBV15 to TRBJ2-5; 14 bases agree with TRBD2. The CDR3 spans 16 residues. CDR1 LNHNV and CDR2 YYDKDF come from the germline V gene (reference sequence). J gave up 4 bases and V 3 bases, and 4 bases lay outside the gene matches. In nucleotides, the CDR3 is TGTGCCACCAGCAGCCCTGGACTAGCGGGGGGAGAGACCCAGTACTTC. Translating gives CATSSPGLAGGETQYF. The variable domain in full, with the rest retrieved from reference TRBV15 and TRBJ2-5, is DAMVIQNPRYQVTQFGKPVTLSCSQTLNHNVMYWYQQKSSQAPKLLFHYYDKDFNNEADTPDNFQSRRPNTSFCFLDIRSPGLGDTAMYLCATSSPGLAGGETQYFGPGTRLLVL.